The 7 T cell receptor beta chains presented below share a single source sample, sequenced in a study of cytomegalovirus exposure and HLA in healthy donors. The study ran its PCR with 60 Vbeta and 13 Jbeta primers. Clones were read by immunoSEQ multiplex PCR, and TCRdb kept only the in-frame ones, dropping some. The table includes about 190,000 clones, around 79% detected once. Sequenced: PBMCs. The receptor set was obtained from a woman between 18 and 29 years old in good health and CMV-seronegative.

The chain joins TRBV6-5 to TRBJ2-7; 9 nucleotides agree with TRBD1. V shed 4 bases and J 5 bases; nucleotides not matched to a gene: 6. This CDR3 is 14 amino acids long. Germline V gene lookup returns CDR1 MNHEY and CDR2 SVGAGI. Written as DNA, the CDR3 is TGTGCCAGCAGTTTTCGGACAGGGGTGGACGAGCAGTACTTC. Translation: CASSFRTGVDEQYF.

This clone was counted once. This chain links TRBV6-9 with TRBJ1-5; the D gene is possibly TRBD1 (5 bases). Germline V gene sequence: CDR1 MNHGY, CDR2 SVAAGI. Trimming took off 4 bases at V and 2 bases at J, with 9 bases between the two ends. The CDR3 contains 14 residues. The CDR3 nucleotides are TGTGCCAGCAGTTCCCCACAGGGCAATCAGCCCCAGCATTTT. Translated: CASSSPQGNQPQHF.

This chain connects TRBV19 to TRBJ2-3; 10 bases fit TRBD2. The germline CDR1 and CDR2 sequences are LNHDA and SQIVND (reference sequence). The V and J ends lost 3 bases and 2 bases, in that order; junction bases with no gene match: 8. CDR3 length equals 17 residues. CDR3 residues: CASSIISLAGYTDTQYF. The CDR3 DNA sequence: TGTGCCAGTAGTATTATATCACTAGCGGGGTACACAGATACGCAGTATTTT.

The chain is built from TRBV18 and TRBJ2-7; TRBD2 aligns across 9 bases. The CDR3 is 15 amino acids. Germline V lookup: CDR1 KGHSH, CDR2 LQKENI. Trimming at V came to 3 bases and at J to 1 base, leaving 4 bases not matched to a gene. The CDR3 spells CASSPGLAGSYEQYF. The CDR3 region has the DNA TGTGCCAGCTCACCTGGGCTAGCGGGATCCTACGAGCAGTACTTC.

This clone was recorded a few times. The J gene is TRBJ2-3, the V gene TRBV5-1; TRBD1 is a possible D gene (5 bases). The germline V and J ends were trimmed by 4 bases and 3 bases, with 12 bases remaining between them. The CDR3 consists of 14 residues. Germline values: CDR1 SGHRS, CDR2 YFSETQ. The DNA of the CDR3 is TGCGCCAGCAGCGGGTCCGGACAAACAGATACGCAGTATTTT. This codes for CASSGSGQTDTQYF.

The chain links TRBV5-5 to TRBJ2-7; D is perhaps TRBD2 (7 bases). V was pared by 2 bases and J by 4 bases, with 13 bases between. The CDR3 is 14 amino acids. Germline V gives CDR1 SGHKS, CDR2 YYEKEE (reference sequence). The CDR3 loop reads CASSFRGGAYEQYF. The CDR3 DNA reads as TGTGCCAGCAGCTTTAGGGGGGGTGCGTACGAGCAGTACTTC.

This chain links TRBV7-9 with TRBJ2-7; 9 bases line up with TRBD1. Per the germline V gene, CDR1 is SEHNR and CDR2 is FQNEAQ (reference sequence). The J segment lost 7 bases and the V segment lost 5 bases, leaving 9 bases of the junction unmatched. The CDR3 is 14 amino acids. The CDR3: CASSRRDRAGEQYF. The DNA for the CDR3 is TGTGCCAGCAGCCGCCGGGACAGGGCGGGGGAGCAGTACTTC.